This TCR beta chain was observed in a study of blood T cell repertoires in COVID-19. Some clones are missing from TCRdb's copy, which holds only in-frame ones; the method was immunoSEQ multiplex PCR. The sample includes hundreds of thousands of clones, approximately 88% seen only once; the top ten take 5% to 6.5%. Trimming shortened V by 4 bases and J by 0 bases, and 18 bases separated the two germline ends. CDR1 is MGHRA and CDR2 is YSYEKL in the germline V gene. CDR3 size: 17 residues. The TCR sequence derives from a woman aged 25 to 39 with COVID-19, enrolled during active disease. The rearrangement joins TRBV4-1 to TRBJ1-1; no firm D call. The sequencing sample was made of peripheral blood. This CDR3 reads CASSPLPSALLNTEAFF. CDR3 DNA sequence: TGCGCCAGCAGCCCACTCCCCTCTGCACTTCTGAACACTGAAGCTTTCTTT.